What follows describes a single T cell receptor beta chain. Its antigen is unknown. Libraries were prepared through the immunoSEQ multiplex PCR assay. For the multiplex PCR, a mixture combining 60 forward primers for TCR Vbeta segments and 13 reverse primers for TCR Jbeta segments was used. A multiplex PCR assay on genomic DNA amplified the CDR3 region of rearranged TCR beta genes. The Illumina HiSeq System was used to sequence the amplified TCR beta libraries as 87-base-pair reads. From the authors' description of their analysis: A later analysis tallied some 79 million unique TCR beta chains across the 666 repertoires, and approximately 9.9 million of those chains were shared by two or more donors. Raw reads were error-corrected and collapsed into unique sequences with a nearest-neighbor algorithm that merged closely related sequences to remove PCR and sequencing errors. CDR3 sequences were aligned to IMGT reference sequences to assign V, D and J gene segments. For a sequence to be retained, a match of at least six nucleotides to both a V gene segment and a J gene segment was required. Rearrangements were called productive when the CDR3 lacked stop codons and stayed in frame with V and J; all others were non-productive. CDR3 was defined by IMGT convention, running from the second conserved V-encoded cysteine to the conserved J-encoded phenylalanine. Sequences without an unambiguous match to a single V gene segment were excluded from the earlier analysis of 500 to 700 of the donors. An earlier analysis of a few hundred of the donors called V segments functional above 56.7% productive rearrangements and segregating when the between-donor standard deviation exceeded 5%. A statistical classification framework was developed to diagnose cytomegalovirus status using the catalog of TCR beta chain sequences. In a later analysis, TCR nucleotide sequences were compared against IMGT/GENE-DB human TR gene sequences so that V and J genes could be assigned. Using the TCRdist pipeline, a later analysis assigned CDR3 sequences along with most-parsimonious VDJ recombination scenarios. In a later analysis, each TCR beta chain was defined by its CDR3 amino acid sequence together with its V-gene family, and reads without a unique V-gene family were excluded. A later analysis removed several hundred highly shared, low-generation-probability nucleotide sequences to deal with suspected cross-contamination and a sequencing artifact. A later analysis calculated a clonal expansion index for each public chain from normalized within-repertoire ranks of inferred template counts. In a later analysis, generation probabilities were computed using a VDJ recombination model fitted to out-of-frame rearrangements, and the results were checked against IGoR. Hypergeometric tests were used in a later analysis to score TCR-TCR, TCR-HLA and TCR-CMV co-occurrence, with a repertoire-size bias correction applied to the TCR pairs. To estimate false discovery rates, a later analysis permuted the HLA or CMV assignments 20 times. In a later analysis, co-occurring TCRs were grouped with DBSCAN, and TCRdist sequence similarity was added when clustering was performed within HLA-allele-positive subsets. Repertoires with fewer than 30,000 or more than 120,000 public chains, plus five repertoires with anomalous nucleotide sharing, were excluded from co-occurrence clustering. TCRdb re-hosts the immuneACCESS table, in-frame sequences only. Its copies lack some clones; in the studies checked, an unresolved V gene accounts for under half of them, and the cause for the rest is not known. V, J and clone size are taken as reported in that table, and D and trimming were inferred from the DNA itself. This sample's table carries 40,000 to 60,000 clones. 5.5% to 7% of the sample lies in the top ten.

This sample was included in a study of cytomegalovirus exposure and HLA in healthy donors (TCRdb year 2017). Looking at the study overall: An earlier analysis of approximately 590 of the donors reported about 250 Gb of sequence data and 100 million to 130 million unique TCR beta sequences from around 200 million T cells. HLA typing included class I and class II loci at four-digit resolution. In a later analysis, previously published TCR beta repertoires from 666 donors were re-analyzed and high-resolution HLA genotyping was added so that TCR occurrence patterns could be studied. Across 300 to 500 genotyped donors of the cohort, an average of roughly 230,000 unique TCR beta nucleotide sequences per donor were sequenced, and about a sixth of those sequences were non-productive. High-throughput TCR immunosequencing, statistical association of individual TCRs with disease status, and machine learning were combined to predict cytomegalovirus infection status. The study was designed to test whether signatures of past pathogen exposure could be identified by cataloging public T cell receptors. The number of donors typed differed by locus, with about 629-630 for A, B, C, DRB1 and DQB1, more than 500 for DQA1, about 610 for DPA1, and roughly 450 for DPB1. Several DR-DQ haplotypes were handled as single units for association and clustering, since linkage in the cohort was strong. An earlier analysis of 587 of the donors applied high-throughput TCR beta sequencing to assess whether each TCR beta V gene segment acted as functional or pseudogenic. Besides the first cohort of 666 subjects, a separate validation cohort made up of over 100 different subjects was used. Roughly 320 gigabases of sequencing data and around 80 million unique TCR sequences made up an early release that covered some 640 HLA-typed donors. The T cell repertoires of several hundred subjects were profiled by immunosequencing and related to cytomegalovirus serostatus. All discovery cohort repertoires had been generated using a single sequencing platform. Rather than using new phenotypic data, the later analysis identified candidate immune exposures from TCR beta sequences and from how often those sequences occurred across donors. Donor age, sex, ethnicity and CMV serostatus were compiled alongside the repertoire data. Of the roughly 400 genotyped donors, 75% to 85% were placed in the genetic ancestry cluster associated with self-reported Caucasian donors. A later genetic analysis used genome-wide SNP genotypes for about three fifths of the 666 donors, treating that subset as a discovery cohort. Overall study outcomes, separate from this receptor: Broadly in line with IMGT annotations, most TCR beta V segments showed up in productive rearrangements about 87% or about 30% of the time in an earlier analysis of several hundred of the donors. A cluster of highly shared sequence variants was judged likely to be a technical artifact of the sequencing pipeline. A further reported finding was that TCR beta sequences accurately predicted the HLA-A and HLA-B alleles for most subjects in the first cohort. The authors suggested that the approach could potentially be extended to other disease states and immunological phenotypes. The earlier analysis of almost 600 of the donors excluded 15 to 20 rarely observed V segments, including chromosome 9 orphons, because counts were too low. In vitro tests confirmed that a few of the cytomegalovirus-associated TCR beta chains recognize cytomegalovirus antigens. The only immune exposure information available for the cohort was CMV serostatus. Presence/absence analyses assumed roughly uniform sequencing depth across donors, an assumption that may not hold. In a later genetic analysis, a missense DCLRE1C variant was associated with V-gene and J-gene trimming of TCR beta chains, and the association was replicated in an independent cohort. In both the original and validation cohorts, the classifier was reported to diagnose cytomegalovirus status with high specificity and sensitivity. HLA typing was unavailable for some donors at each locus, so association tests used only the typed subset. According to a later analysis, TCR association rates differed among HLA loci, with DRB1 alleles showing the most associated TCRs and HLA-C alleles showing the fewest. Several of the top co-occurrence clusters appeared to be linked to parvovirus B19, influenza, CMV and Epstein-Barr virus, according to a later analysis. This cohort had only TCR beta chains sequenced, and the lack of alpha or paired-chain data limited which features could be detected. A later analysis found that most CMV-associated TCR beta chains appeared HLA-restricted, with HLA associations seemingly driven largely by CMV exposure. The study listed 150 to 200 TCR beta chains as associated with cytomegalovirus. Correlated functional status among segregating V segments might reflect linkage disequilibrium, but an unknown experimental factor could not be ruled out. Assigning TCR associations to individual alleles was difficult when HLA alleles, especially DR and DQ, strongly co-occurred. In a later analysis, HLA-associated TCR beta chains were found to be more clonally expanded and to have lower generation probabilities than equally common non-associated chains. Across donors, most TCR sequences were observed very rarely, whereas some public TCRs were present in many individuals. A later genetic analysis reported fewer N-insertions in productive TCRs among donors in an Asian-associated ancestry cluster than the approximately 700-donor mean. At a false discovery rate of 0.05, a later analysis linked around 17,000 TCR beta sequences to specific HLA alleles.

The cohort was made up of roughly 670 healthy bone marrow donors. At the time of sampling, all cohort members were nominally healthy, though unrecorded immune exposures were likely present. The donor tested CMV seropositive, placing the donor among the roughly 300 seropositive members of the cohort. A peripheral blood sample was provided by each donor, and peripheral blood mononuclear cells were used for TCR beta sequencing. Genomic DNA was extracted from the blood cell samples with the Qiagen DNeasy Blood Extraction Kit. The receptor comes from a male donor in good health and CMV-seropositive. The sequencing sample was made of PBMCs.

The nucleotides read TGTGCCAGCCTTGGGGCAGGGGAAGAAAAACTGTTTTTT. This translates into CASLGAGEEKLFF. The chain links TRBV7-9 with TRBJ1-4; the D segment could be TRBD1, given 6 matching bases. Reading the germline V gene (reference sequence) gives CDR1 SEHNR and CDR2 FQNEAQ. Cut back by 8 bases and 8 bases, the V and J ends lie 15 bases apart. The CDR3 numbers 13 residues from cysteine through phenylalanine. Kept here is only the CDR3 DNA, which spans 39 bases and is read in frame from base 1.